This T cell receptor (beta chain) was obtained from a study of blood T cell repertoires in COVID-19. Repertoires were generated with immunoSEQ multiplex PCR, while TCRdb's copy carries only in-frame clones and drops some. This sample yields approximately 75,000 clones, of which roughly 85% are seen a single time; under 6% belongs to the top ten. Germline values: CDR1 SGHAT, CDR2 FQNNGV. V dropped 7 bases and J dropped 2 bases, with 15 bases sitting between them. The CDR3 has 15 residues. This chain uses TRBV11-2 with TRBJ2-4; D possibly corresponds to TRBD2 (6 bases). Sample: peripheral blood. This receptor was taken from an older man with acute or convalescent COVID-19. For the CDR3, the DNA is TGTGCCAGCACCCCTGGAGGGTCGTCCAAAAACATTCAGTACTTC. As protein: CASTPGGSSKNIQYF.